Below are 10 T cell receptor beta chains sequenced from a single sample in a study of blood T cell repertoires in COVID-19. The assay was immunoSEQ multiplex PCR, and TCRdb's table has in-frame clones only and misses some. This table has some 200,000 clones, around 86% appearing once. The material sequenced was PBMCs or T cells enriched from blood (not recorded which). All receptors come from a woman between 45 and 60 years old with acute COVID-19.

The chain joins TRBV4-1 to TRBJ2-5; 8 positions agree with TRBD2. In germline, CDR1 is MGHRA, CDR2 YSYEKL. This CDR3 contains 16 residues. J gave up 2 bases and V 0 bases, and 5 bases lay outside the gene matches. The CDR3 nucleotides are TGCGCCAGCAGCCAAGACGTGGCGGGGGGACAAGAGACCCAGTACTTC. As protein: CASSQDVAGGQETQYF.

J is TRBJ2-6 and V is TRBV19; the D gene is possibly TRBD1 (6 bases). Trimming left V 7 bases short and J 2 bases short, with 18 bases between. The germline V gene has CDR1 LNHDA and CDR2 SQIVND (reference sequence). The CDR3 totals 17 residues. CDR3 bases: TGTGCCAGTACCTCCGGCAGGGGCGACACTGGGGCCAACGTCCTGACTTTC. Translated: CASTSGRGDTGANVLTF.

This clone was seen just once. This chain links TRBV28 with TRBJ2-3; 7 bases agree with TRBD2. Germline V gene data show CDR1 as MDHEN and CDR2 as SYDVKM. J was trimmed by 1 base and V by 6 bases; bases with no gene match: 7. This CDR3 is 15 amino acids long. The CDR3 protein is CASSPGGGGTDTQYF. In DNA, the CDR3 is TGTGCCAGCAGCCCTGGGGGAGGGGGCACAGATACGCAGTATTTT.

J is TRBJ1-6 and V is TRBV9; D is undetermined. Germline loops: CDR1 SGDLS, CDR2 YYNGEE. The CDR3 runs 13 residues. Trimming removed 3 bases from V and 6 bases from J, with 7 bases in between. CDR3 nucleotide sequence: TGTGCCAGCAGCGCGACTGGTAATTCACCCCTCCACTTT. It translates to CASSATGNSPLHF.

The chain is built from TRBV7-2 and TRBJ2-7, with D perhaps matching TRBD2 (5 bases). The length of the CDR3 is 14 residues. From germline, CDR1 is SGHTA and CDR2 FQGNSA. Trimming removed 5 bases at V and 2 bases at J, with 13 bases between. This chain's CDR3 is CASSVDRGAYEQYF. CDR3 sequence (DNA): TGTGCCAGCAGCGTGGACCGGGGAGCCTACGAGCAGTACTTC. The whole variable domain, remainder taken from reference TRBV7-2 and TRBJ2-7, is GAGVSQSPSNKVTEKGKDVELRCDPISGHTALYWYRQSLGQGLEFLIYFQGNSAPDKSGLPSDRFSAERTGGSVSTLTIQRTQQEDSAVYLCASSVDRGAYEQYFGPGTRLTVT.

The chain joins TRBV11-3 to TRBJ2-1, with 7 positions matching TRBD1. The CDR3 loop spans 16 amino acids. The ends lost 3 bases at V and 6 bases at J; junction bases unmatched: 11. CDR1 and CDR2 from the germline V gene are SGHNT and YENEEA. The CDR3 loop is CASSFRDSRIINEQFF. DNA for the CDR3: TGTGCCAGCAGCTTCCGGGACAGCCGGATCATCAATGAGCAGTTCTTC.

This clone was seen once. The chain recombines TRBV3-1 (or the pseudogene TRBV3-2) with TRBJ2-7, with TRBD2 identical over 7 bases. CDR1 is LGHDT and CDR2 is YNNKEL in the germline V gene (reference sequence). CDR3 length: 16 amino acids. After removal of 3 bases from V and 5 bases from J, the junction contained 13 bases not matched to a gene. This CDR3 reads CASSQAGRLSGDEQYF. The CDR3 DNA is TGTGCCAGCAGCCAGGCCGGGAGGCTAAGCGGGGACGAGCAGTACTTC.

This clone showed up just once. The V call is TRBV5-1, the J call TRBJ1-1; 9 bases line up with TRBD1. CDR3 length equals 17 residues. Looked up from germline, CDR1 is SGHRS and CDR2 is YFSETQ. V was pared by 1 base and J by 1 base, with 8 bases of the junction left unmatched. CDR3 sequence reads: CASSLTGQGSANTEAFF. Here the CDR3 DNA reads TGCGCCAGCAGCTTGACGGGACAGGGCTCCGCGAACACTGAAGCTTTCTTT.

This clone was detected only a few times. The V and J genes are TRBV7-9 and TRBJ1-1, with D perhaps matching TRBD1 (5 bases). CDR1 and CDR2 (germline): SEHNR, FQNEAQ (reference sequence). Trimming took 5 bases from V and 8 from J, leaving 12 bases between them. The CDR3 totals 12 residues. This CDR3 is CASSTTGREAFF. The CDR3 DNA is TGTGCCAGCAGCACTACAGGACGGGAAGCTTTCTTT.

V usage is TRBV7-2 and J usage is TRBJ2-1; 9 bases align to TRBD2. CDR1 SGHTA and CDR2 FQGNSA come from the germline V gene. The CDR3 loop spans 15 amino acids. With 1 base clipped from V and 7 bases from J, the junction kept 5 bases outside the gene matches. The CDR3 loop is CASSLGGSGSNEQFF. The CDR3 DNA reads TGTGCCAGCAGCTTAGGAGGTAGCGGGAGTAATGAGCAGTTCTTC.